These 27 T cell receptor beta chains were all obtained from the same sample, sequenced in a study of blood T cell repertoires in COVID-19. Data came from immunoSEQ multiplex PCR; TCRdb stores just in-frame clones and leaves some out. Among about 99,000 clones listed, 75% to 85% were seen once. The sequenced sample was peripheral blood. These receptors all come from a woman over 75 with active or convalescent COVID-19.

The V gene is TRBV5-1, the J gene TRBJ2-5; 12 nucleotides match TRBD2. The CDR3 covers 15 residues. Germline V lookup: CDR1 SGHRS, CDR2 YFSETQ. J lost 1 base, V lost 8 bases, and 6 bases had no gene match. In DNA form, the CDR3 reads TGCGCCAGTAAACCGGGACTAGCGGGCCAAGAGACCCAGTACTTC. This sequence encodes CASKPGLAGQETQYF.

V usage is TRBV10-3 and J usage is TRBJ2-2, with 7 positions matching TRBD2. CDR3 length equals 18 residues. CDR1 is ENHRY, CDR2 SYGVKD, per germline. J gave up 4 bases and V 4 bases, and 15 bases lay outside the gene matches. The CDR3 DNA is TGTGCCATCAGTGGCCCCAAGCTAGGCGGGAGAAGCACCGGGGAGCTGTTTTTT. Translated: CAISGPKLGGRSTGELFF.

J is TRBJ1-2 and V is TRBV24-1; D is undetermined. CDR1 and CDR2 (germline): KGHDR, SFDVKD. This CDR3 region has 15 residues. Trimming shortened V by 8 bases and J by 9 bases, and 24 bases separated the two germline ends. The CDR3 nucleotides read TGTGCCACCACAATCAAACCCGCAGGAGGATATCGCTACACCTTC. Its protein product is CATTIKPAGGYRYTF.

The rearrangement links TRBV6-1 to TRBJ1-6; maybe TRBD1 (5 bases). The CDR3 is made up of 17 amino acids. The germline V and J ends were trimmed by 3 bases and 5 bases, with 17 bases remaining between them. Germline CDR1 reads MNHNS; CDR2 reads SASEGT. In nucleotides, the CDR3 is TGTGCCAGCAGTGACCCCAATACAGGATTAAATAATTCACCCCTCCACTTT. This sequence encodes CASSDPNTGLNNSPLHF.

Of note for this clone: One end of the junction does not line up with germline, which may come from a read error. The gene calls are TRBV5-1 and TRBJ1-2; TRBD1 is a possible D gene (5 bases). The germline gives CDR1 SGHRS, CDR2 YFSETQ. The CDR3 consists of 14 residues. The CDR3 DNA reads as TGTGCCAGCAGCTTGGAAGGGGTTGCCTATGGCTACACCTTC. Translated: CASSLEGVAYGYTF. The variable domain in full, completed from reference TRBV5-1 and TRBJ1-2, reads KAGVTQTPRYLIKTRGQQVTLSCSPISGHRSVSWYQQTPGQGLQFLFEYFSETQRNKGNFPGRFSGRQFSNSRSEMNVSTLELGDSALYLCASSLEGVAYGYTFGSGTRLTVV.

This rearrangement joins TRBV15 to TRBJ1-1, with unresolved D. Trimming pared 5 bases from V and 0 bases from J, leaving 13 bases between. Germline V gene data show CDR1 as LNHNV and CDR2 as YYDKDF (reference sequence). The CDR3 covers 15 residues. CDR3 protein: CATSSRGGLNTEAFF. CDR3 coding DNA: TGTGCCACCAGCTCACGCGGCGGATTGAACACTGAAGCTTTCTTT.

V is TRBV28 and J is TRBJ1-1; 8 bases map to TRBD1. Trimming removed 4 bases from V and 4 bases from J; junction bases left unmatched: 5. The CDR3 consists of 14 residues. Germline V CDR1 and CDR2: MDHEN, SYDVKM. The CDR3 loop reads CASSSPGQVTEAFF. In DNA, the CDR3 is TGTGCCAGCAGTTCCCCGGGACAGGTCACTGAAGCTTTCTTT.

This chain links TRBV27 with TRBJ2-7, with TRBD1 matching over 7 bases. The CDR3 loop spans 14 amino acids. Losses at the gene ends were 10 bases for V and 0 bases for J; bases not matched to a gene: 9. In germline, CDR1 is MNHEY, CDR2 SMNVEV (reference sequence). CDR3 loop: CATKDRLSSYEQYF. The CDR3 coding sequence is TGTGCCACCAAGGACAGGTTGAGCTCCTACGAGCAGTACTTC.

This chain uses TRBV7-2 with TRBJ2-7; a possible D gene is TRBD1 (7 bases). Germline assignment: CDR1 SGHTA and CDR2 FQGNSA. Trimming stripped 1 base from V and 3 bases from J, with 10 bases between. The CDR3 has 14 residues. The DNA of the CDR3 is TGTGCCAGCAGCTTAGGCCAGGGGGGCTACGAGCAGTACTTC. Its translation: CASSLGQGGYEQYF.

The CDR3 protein is CAGRTSGTGANVLTF. In DNA form, the CDR3 reads TGTGCCGGCCGGACTAGCGGGACCGGGGCCAACGTCCTGACTTTC. The V call is TRBV6-6, the J call TRBJ2-6, with 12 bases lining up with TRBD2. The junction had 6 bases not matched to a gene; V was cut back by 11 bases and J by 4 bases. The CDR3 length is 15 residues. Germline CDR1 is MNHNY and CDR2 is SVGAGI (reference sequence).

The rearrangement joins TRBV19 to TRBJ1-5; 9 positions agree with TRBD1. CDR1 LNHDA and CDR2 SQIVND come from the germline V gene (reference sequence). The CDR3 totals 15 residues. V shed 5 bases, J shed 6 bases, and the junction held 8 bases outside the gene matches. The CDR3 sequence is CASSAGTGLGQPQHF. For the CDR3, the DNA is TGTGCCAGTAGTGCAGGGACAGGGTTGGGTCAGCCCCAGCATTTT.

The V gene is TRBV9, the J gene TRBJ2-3, with 7 bases identical to TRBD2. The germline CDR1 and CDR2 sequences are SGDLS and YYNGEE. Unmatched junction bases numbered 9, after V lost 3 bases and J lost 5 bases. This CDR3 comprises 15 residues. The CDR3 DNA reads TGTGCCAGCAGCGGAGGGAGGGCCTTCGGAGATACGCAGTATTTT. The encoded protein is CASSGGRAFGDTQYF.

Only a few counts were recorded for this clone. The chain couples TRBV27 to TRBJ1-5; TRBD1 matches 10 bases. This CDR3 has 15 amino acids. V shed 5 bases, J shed 5 bases, and the junction held 6 bases outside the gene matches. Per germline, CDR1 MNHEY and CDR2 SMNVEV (reference sequence). The CDR3 coding sequence is TGTGCCAGCAGTGACCGGGACAGGGGCGATCAGCCCCAGCATTTT. Amino acids: CASSDRDRGDQPQHF.

The chain uses TRBV4-1 and TRBJ2-1, with 8 bases aligning to TRBD2. Germline V gives CDR1 MGHRA, CDR2 YSYEKL. The CDR3 totals 16 residues. V lost 0 bases, J lost 4 bases, and 5 bases stayed unmatched. The CDR3, as DNA: TGCGCCAGCAGCCAAGATTCGGGAGGGGGGTACAATGAGCAGTTCTTC. This translates into CASSQDSGGGYNEQFF.

This clone was picked up one time. The DNA of the CDR3 is TGCAGTGCTAGGTCGTTAGATACGCAGTATTTT. This codes for CSARSLDTQYF. V is TRBV20-1 and J is TRBJ2-3; unclear D gene. The CDR3 spans 11 residues. Germline-derived CDR1 and CDR2 are DFQATT and SNEGSKA (reference sequence). Trimming pared 3 bases from V and 5 bases from J, leaving 6 bases between.

This clone was recorded only once. The rearrangement joins TRBV19 to TRBJ1-1, with TRBD1 matching over 8 bases. The length of the CDR3 is 13 residues. V lost 8 bases, J lost 10 bases, and 12 bases stayed unmatched. Germline V gives CDR1 LNHDA, CDR2 SQIVND (reference sequence). The CDR3 region has the DNA TGTGCCAGTCGCGGATCAGGGGGCAGGAGAGCTTTCTTT. It translates to CASRGSGGRRAFF.

In its sample, this clone was seen many times. V is TRBV7-9 and J is TRBJ2-5; 8 bases are shared with TRBD1. The CDR3 is 13 amino acids. The V gene's germline CDR1 is SEHNR and CDR2 FQNEAQ (reference sequence). The trim removed 4 bases at V and 5 bases at J, leaving 3 bases unmatched. The CDR3 DNA reads as TGTGCCAGCAGCTCCAGGGGGCCGGAGACCCAGTACTTC. It specifies CASSSRGPETQYF.

This chain links TRBV19 with TRBJ1-1; D might be TRBD1 (6 bases). The CDR3 is 17 amino acids. Germline CDR1 is LNHDA and CDR2 is SQIVND (reference sequence). V gave up 4 bases and J gave up 0 bases, with 18 bases separating them. CDR3 nucleotides: TGTGCCAGTAGTAAAGACAGGCCGCAGGGAATGAACACTGAAGCTTTCTTT. Protein sequence: CASSKDRPQGMNTEAFF.

The chain uses TRBV20-1 and TRBJ1-5; no firm D call. CDR1 is DFQATT, CDR2 SNEGSKA, per germline (reference sequence). V was shortened by 1 base and J by 12 bases, with 10 bases between the two germline ends. The CDR3 spans 11 residues. CDR3: CSARGPLFQHF. Here the CDR3 DNA reads TGCAGTGCTAGAGGGCCTTTATTCCAGCATTTT.

This clone was counted between two and nine times. The genes are TRBV18 and TRBJ2-7; D unresolved. Germline V gives CDR1 KGHSH, CDR2 LQKENI. Trimming took 3 bases from V and 0 from J, leaving 6 bases between them. This CDR3 spans 13 amino acids. CDR3 sequence reads: CASSPSSSYEQYF. The CDR3 nucleotides are TGTGCCAGCTCACCTTCCAGCTCCTACGAGCAGTACTTC.

V usage is TRBV5-6 and J usage is TRBJ1-1; 9 nucleotides align to TRBD1. In germline, CDR1 is SGHDT, CDR2 YYEEEE. CDR3 length: 17 residues. The trim removed 4 bases at V and 1 base at J, leaving 11 bases unmatched. CDR3 loop: CASSPGRTGVGNTEAFF. DNA for the CDR3: TGTGCCAGCAGCCCCGGGCGGACAGGGGTTGGGAACACTGAAGCTTTCTTT.

The V and J genes are TRBV19 and TRBJ2-7, with D maybe TRBD1 (5 bases). V gave up 8 bases and J gave up 4 bases, with 18 bases separating them. CDR1 is LNHDA and CDR2 is SQIVND in the germline V gene (reference sequence). The CDR3 runs to 14 residues. The CDR3 here is CASAPRATGYEQYF. CDR3 nucleotides: TGTGCCAGTGCCCCCAGGGCGACTGGATACGAGCAGTACTTC.

This chain links TRBV4-2 with TRBJ1-4, with 8 bases aligning to TRBD1. CDR1 and CDR2 (germline): LGHNA, YNFKEQ. This CDR3 is 16 amino acids long. Trimming at V came to 1 base and at J to 8 bases, leaving 9 bases not matched to a gene. CDR3 in amino acids: CASSQAGNRGNEKLFF. CDR3 nucleotide sequence: TGTGCCAGCAGCCAAGCGGGTAACAGGGGGAACGAAAAACTGTTTTTT.

Points on this clone: Germline is not matched at one junction end, which may reflect a read error. The V call is TRBV5-1, the J call TRBJ2-1; 7 bases fit TRBD1. This CDR3 contains 14 residues. Germline CDR1 reads SGHRS; CDR2 reads YFSETQ. The CDR3 region has the DNA TGTGCCAGCAGTTGGGGACAGCTCTACAATGAGCAGTTCTTC. Amino acid sequence: CASSWGQLYNEQFF.

The chain joins TRBV7-2 to TRBJ1-5; 10 bases are a match to TRBD1. The CDR3 is 17 amino acids. The ends lost 4 bases at V and 1 base at J; junction bases unmatched: 7. Looked up from germline, CDR1 is SGHTA and CDR2 is FQGNSA. CDR3 in amino acids: CASSSGSDRGSNQPQHF. DNA for the CDR3: TGTGCCAGCAGCTCGGGGTCGGACAGGGGGAGCAATCAGCCCCAGCATTTT.

This chain uses TRBV27 with TRBJ2-3; D ambiguous. CDR1 is MNHEY, CDR2 SMNVEV, per germline (reference sequence). This CDR3 spans 13 amino acids. The ends were cut back, 2 bases at V and 6 bases at J, with 9 bases in the middle. The CDR3: CASSLKYQDTQYF. In DNA form, the CDR3 reads TGTGCCAGCAGTTTAAAATACCAGGATACGCAGTATTTT.

This clone came up once. The DNA of the CDR3 is TGTGCCTGGAGTCTGACTAGCGGGATTTTCAATGAGCAGTTCTTC. Protein sequence: CAWSLTSGIFNEQFF. The chain couples TRBV30 to TRBJ2-1; 11 bases are shared with TRBD2. Germline V lookup: CDR1 GTSNPN, CDR2 SVGIG (reference sequence). V shed 2 bases, J shed 6 bases, and the junction held 6 bases outside the gene matches. The CDR3 is 15 amino acids.